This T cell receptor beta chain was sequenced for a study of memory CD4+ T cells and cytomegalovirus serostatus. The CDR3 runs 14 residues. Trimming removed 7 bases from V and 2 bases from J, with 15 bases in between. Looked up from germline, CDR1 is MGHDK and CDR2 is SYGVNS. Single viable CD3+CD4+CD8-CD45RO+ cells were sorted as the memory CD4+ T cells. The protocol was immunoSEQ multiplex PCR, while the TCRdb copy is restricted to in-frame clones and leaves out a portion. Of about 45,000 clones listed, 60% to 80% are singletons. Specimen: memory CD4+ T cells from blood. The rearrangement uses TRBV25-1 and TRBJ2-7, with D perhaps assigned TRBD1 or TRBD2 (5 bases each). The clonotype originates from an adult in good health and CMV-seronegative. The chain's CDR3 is CASTGTQGAYEQYF. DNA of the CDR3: TGTGCCAGCACCGGGACCCAGGGCGCCTACGAGCAGTACTTC.